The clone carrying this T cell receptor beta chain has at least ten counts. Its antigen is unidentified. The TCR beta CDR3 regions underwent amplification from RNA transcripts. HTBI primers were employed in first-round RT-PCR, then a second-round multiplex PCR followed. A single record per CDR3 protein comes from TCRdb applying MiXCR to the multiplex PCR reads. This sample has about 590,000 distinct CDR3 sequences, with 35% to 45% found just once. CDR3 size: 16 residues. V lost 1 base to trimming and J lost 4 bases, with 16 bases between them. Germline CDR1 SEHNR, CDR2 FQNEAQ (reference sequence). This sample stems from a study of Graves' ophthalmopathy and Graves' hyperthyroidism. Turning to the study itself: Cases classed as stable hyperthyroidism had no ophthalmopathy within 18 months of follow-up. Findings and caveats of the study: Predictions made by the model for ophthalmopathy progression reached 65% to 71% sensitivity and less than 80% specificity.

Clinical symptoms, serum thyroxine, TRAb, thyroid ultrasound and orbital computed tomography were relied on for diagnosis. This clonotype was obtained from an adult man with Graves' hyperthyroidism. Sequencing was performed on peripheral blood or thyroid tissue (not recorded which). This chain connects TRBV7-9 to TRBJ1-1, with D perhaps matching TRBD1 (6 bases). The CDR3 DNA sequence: TGTGCCAGCAGCTTAGTCAGGGGAGTAGGGAGCACTGAAGCTTTCTTT. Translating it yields CASSLVRGVGSTEAFF.